Detailed here is one TCR beta chain. The data are from a study of blood T cell repertoires in COVID-19. The authors' processing: Counts of nucleated cells, estimated from reference gene primer amplification, were obtained. TCRdb's table, derived via immunoSEQ multiplex PCR, lists solely in-frame clones and lacks some. V and J calls and clone size follow that table, whereas D and trimming were derived from the DNA. The sample yields approximately 85,000 clones, about nine tenths seen once. Germline V lookup: CDR1 SEHNR, CDR2 FQNEAQ (reference sequence). CDR3 size: 13 residues. The J segment lost 4 bases and the V segment lost 4 bases, leaving 2 bases of the junction unmatched.

Sequenced input: peripheral blood. This clonotype originated in a woman aged 45-60 years with active or convalescent COVID-19. The V and J genes are TRBV7-9 and TRBJ1-1, with 8 bases that match TRBD1. The CDR3: CASSSDRGTEAFF. The CDR3 DNA reads as TGTGCCAGCAGCTCCGACAGGGGCACTGAAGCTTTCTTT.